This TCR beta chain came from a study of blood T cell repertoires in COVID-19. This CDR3 is 16 amino acids long. The germline gives CDR1 SGDLS, CDR2 YYNGEE. Trimming removed 4 bases from V and 5 bases from J, with 21 bases in between. The method was immunoSEQ multiplex PCR; TCRdb's version includes in-frame clones alone and lacks a portion of them. Of a few hundred thousand clones listed, under 90% are singletons. Either two negative PCRs, clearance, or symptom resolution qualified Cohort 3 donors as recovered. The specimen sequenced was PBMCs or T cells enriched from blood (not recorded which). This TCR was recovered from a woman aged 25 to 45 who had recovered from COVID-19. The chain carries TRBV9 and TRBJ1-1, with D possibly TRBD1 on 6 matching bases. The CDR3 bases are TGTGCCAGCAGCCCCTCGGGACACCCGAGGGGGACTGAAGCTTTCTTT. Residues: CASSPSGHPRGTEAFF.